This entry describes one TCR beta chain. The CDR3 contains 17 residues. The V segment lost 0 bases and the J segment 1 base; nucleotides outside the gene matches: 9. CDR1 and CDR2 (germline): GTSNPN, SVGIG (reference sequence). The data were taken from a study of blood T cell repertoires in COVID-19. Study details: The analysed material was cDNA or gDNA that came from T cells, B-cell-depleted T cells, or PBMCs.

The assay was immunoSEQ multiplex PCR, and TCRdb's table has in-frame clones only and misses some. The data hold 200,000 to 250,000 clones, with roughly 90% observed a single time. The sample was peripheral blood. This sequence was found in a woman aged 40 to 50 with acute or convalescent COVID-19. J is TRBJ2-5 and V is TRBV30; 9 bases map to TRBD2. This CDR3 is CAWSVPLSGGFQETQYF. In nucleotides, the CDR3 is TGTGCCTGGAGTGTACCGTTAAGCGGGGGGTTCCAAGAGACCCAGTACTTC.